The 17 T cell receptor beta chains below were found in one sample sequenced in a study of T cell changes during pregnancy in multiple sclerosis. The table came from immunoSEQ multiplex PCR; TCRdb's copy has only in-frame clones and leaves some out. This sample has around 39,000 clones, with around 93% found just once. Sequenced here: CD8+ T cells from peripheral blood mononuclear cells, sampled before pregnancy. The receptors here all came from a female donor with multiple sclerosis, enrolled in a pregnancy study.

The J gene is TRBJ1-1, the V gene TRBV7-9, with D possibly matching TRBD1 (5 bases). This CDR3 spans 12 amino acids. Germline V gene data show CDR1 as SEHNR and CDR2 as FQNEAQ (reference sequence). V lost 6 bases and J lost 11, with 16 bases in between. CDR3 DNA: TGTGCCAGCAGTTTGGGGGGAAGTGGGGCTTTCTTT. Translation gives CASSLGGSGAFF.

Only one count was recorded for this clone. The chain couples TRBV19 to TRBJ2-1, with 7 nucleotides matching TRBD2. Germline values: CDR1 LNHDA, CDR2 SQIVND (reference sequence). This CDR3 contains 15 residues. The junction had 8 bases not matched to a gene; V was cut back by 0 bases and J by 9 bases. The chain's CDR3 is CASSIDGGSGVEQFF. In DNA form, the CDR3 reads TGTGCCAGTAGTATAGATGGCGGGAGCGGGGTTGAGCAGTTCTTC.

CDR3 amino acids: CASPSRGSEFGYTF. The CDR3 DNA is TGTGCCAGTCCGAGTAGGGGTTCGGAGTTTGGCTACACCTTC. This chain joins TRBV2 and TRBJ1-2; the D gene is possibly TRBD1 (5 bases). In germline, CDR1 is SNHLY, CDR2 FYNNEI. The CDR3 is 14 amino acids. Trimming took off 9 bases at V and 7 bases at J, with 21 bases between the two ends.

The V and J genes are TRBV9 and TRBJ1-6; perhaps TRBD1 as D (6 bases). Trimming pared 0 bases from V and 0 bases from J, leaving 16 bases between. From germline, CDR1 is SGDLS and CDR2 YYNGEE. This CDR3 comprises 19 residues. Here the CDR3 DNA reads TGTGCCAGCAGCGTAGGGGGGGGACACACAAACTCCTATAATTCACCCCTCCACTTT. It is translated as CASSVGGGHTNSYNSPLHF.

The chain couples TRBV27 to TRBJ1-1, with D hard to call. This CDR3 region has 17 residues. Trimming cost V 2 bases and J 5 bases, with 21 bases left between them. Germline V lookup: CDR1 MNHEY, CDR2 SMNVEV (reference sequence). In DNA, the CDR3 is TGTGCCAGCAGTTTAGCGCGGGAGTTCGTAATGGGAACTGAAGCTTTCTTT. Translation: CASSLAREFVMGTEAFF.

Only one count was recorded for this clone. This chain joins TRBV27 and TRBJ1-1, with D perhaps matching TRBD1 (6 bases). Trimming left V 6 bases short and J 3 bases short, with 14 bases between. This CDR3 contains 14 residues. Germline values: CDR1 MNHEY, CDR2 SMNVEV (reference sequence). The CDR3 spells CASSWSGQHTEAFF. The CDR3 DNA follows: TGTGCCAGCAGCTGGTCGGGACAACACACTGAAGCTTTCTTT.

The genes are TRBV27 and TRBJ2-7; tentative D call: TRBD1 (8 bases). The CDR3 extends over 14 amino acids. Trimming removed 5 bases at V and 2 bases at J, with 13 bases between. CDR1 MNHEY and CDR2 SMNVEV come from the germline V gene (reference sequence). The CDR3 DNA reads TGTGCCAGCAGTGGGAGGGACAGGCCCTACGAGCAGTACTTC. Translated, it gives CASSGRDRPYEQYF.

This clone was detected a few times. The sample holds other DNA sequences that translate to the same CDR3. The CDR3 loop is CASSPDRGSNQPQHF. The CDR3 DNA sequence: TGTGCCAGCTCACCGGACAGGGGAAGCAATCAGCCCCAGCATTTT. The chain is built from TRBV18 and TRBJ1-5; 9 bases fit TRBD1. V gave up 3 bases and J gave up 1 base; unmatched junction bases: 1. The CDR3 has 15 amino acids. Germline CDR1 reads KGHSH; CDR2 reads LQKENI.

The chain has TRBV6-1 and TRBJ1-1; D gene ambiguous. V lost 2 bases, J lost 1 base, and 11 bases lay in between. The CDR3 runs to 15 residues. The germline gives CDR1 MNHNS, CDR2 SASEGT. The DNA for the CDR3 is TGTGCCAGCAGTGAATTAAGGACTCAGAACACTGAAGCTTTCTTT. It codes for CASSELRTQNTEAFF.

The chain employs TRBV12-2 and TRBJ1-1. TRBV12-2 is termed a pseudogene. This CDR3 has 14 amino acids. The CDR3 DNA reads TGTGCAAGTCGCTTAACGGTTGAGAACACTGAAGCTTTCTTT. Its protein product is CASRLTVENTEAFF.

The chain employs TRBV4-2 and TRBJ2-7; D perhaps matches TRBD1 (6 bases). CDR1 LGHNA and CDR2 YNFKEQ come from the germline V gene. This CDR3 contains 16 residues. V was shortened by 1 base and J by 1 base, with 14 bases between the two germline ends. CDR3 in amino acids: CASSQGVTRGSYEQYF. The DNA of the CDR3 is TGTGCCAGCAGCCAAGGGGTCACTAGGGGGTCCTACGAGCAGTACTTC.

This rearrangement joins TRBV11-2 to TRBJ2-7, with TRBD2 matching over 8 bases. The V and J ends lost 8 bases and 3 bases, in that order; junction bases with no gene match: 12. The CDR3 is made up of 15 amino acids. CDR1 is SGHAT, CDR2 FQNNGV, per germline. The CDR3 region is CASQDRTSPSYEQYF. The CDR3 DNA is TGTGCCAGCCAGGATCGGACTAGCCCGAGCTACGAGCAGTACTTC. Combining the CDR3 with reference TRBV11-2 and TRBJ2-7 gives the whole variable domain EAGVAQSPRYKIIEKRQSVAFWCNPISGHATLYWYQQILGQGPKLLIQFQNNGVVDDSQLPKDRFSAERLKGVDSTLKIQPAKLEDSAVYLCASQDRTSPSYEQYFGPGTRLTVT.

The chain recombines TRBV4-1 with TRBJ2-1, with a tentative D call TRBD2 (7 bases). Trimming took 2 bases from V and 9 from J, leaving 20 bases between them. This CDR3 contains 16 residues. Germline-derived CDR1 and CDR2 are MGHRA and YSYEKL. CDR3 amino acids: CASSQIHGGSRGEQFF. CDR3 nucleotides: TGCGCCAGCAGCCAAATCCATGGCGGGAGCAGGGGTGAGCAGTTCTTC.

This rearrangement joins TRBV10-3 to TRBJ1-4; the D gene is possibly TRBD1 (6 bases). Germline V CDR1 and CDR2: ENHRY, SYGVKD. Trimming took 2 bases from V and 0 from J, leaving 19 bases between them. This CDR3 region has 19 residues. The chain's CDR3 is CAISEPQTGRTSTNEKLFF. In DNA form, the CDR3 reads TGTGCCATCAGTGAGCCTCAGACAGGCCGGACCTCAACTAATGAAAAACTGTTTTTT.

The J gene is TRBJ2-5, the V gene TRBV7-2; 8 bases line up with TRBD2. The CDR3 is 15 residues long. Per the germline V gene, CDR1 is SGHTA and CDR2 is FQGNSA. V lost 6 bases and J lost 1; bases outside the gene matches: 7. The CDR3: CASRPGRGGQETQYF. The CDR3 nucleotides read TGTGCCAGCAGACCGGGACGGGGGGGCCAAGAGACCCAGTACTTC.

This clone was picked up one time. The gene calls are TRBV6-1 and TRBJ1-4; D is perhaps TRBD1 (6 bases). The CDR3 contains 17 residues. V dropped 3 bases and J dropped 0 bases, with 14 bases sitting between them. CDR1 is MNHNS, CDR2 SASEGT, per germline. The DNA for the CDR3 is TGTGCCAGCAGTGATCTCAAAGGGGGAGCAACTAATGAAAAACTGTTTTTT. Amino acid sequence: CASSDLKGGATNEKLFF.

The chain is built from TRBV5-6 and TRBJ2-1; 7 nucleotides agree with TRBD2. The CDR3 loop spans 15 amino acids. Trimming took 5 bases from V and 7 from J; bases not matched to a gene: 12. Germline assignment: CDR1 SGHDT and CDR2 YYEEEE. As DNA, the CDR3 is TGTGCCAGCAGTTTCCTGACTAGCATGGTGAATGAGCAGTTCTTC. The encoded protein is CASSFLTSMVNEQFF.